The rows below give T cell receptor beta chains drawn from one sample of a study of CD8+ T cells in alopecia areata. Sequencing used immunoSEQ multiplex PCR; TCRdb keeps in-frame clones, though not all of them. The sample has 150,000 to 200,000 clones, about three fifths seen once. The sequences come from CD4+ T cells sorted from blood, collected at week 24, from a patient treated with tofacitinib. The source is a human donor with alopecia areata. Both conserved end residues are part of each CDR3. Fields, in order: clone size, J gene, V gene, D gene, CDR3 DNA, CDR3 protein. A D gene is named only where the DNA matches it firmly. A clone size is listed for some rows: how often the clone was seen (once, few, many), or a class if it is expanded.

once,TRBJ2-3,TRBV29-1,-,TGCAGCGTTGAAGGCAAGACCACAGATACGCAGTATTTT,CSVEGKTTDTQYF
-,TRBJ2-1,TRBV27,-,TGTGCCAGCAGTTGGTCTAGTTCGGGTAATGAGCAGTTCTTC,CASSWSSSGNEQFF
many,TRBJ2-3,TRBV11-2,-,TGTGCCAGCAGCTTAGAGGGGGGAAGTGGGTCCCTTACGCAGTATTTT,CASSLEGGSGSLTQYF
-,TRBJ1-2,TRBV19,-,TGTGCCAGTAGTGACAGCCACTATGGCTACACCTTC,CASSDSHYGYTF
few,TRBJ2-5,TRBV29-1,-,TGCAGCGTTGAGGCGGCAGAGACCCAGTACTTC,CSVEAAETQYF
-,TRBJ2-1,TRBV9,-,TGTGCCAGCAGCTCATCGGGTTTAAGTAATGAGCAGTTCTTC,CASSSSGLSNEQFF
few,TRBJ1-5,TRBV1,-,TGCACCAGCAGCCACGAATCGGACAGCAATCAGCCCCAGCATTTT,CTSSHESDSNQPQHF
-,TRBJ2-5,TRBV5-1,-,TGCGCCAGCAGCTTGCTAGCTGAGGAGACCCAGTACTTC,CASSLLAEETQYF
-,TRBJ1-1,TRBV11-2,-,TGTGCCAGCAGGGCTTACAAGGACTCGACTGAAGCTTTCTTT,CASRAYKDSTEAFF
-,TRBJ1-1,TRBV2,-,TGTGCCAGCTTAGACAGAACTGAAGCTTTCTTT,CASLDRTEAFF
few,TRBJ2-1,TRBV5-1,-,TGCGCCAGCAGCTTAGAAAAGGGTTCTGACAATGAGCAGTTCTTC,CASSLEKGSDNEQFF
-,TRBJ1-6,TRBV6-6,-,TGTGCCAGCGTCTCGGTCCCCTATAATTCACCCCTCCACTTT,CASVSVPYNSPLHF
-,TRBJ1-4,TRBV30,-,TGTGCCTCGTGCGGGGGGGATGGAGAAGGGGAAAAACTGTTTTTT,CASCGGDGEGEKLFF
-,TRBJ2-3,TRBV7-2,TRBD2,TGTGCCAGCAGCCCCCAGACTAGCGGGGGGGCAGATACGCAGTATTTT,CASSPQTSGGADTQYF
-,TRBJ2-1,TRBV5-6,TRBD2,TGTGCCAGCAGCTCGGGACTAGCGGTCTACAATGAGCAGTTCTTC,CASSSGLAVYNEQFF
-,TRBJ1-5,TRBV2,TRBD1,TGTGCCAGCAGTCCCGGGGACAGGGGGCATCAGCCCCAGCATTTT,CASSPGDRGHQPQHF
-,TRBJ2-2,TRBV5-1,-,TGCGCCAGCAGAGAGACCTCCGGGGAGCTGTTTTTT,CASRETSGELFF
-,TRBJ1-6,TRBV18,TRBD1,TGTGCCAGCTCACCTCGGACAGGAGAAAATTCACCCCTCCACTTT,CASSPRTGENSPLHF
-,TRBJ2-1,TRBV7-3,TRBD1,TGTGCCAGCAGCTTAGACGGGACAGTATACAATGAGCAGTTCTTC,CASSLDGTVYNEQFF
-,TRBJ2-2,TRBV7-3,TRBD1,TGTGCCAGCAGCGTCACAGGGGGGAACACCGGGGAGCTGTTTTTT,CASSVTGGNTGELFF
-,TRBJ2-1,TRBV7-9,-,TGTGCCAGCAGCCCCCGGGGCAGCTATAACAATGAGCAGTTCTTC,CASSPRGSYNNEQFF
-,TRBJ2-3,TRBV6-5,-,TGTGCCAGCAGTTTCCGGGCGGGGGCGGATACGCAGTATTTT,CASSFRAGADTQYF
-,TRBJ1-2,TRBV25-1,-,TGTGCCAGCGCAGCCATCGGGGGATACGGCTACACCTTC,CASAAIGGYGYTF
-,TRBJ1-4,TRBV9,-,TGTGCCAGCAGTGTCGGGACTCATGGTGTGGAGGAAAAACTGTTTTTT,CASSVGTHGVEEKLFF
-,TRBJ2-1,TRBV29-1,-,TGCAGCGTTGAACCTACCAGCAGGGGCACCTACAATGAGCAGTTCTTC,CSVEPTSRGTYNEQFF
-,TRBJ1-2,TRBV29-1,-,TGCAGCGTTGATTCGTCGGGCAGAGCCCCGAATGGCTACACCTTC,CSVDSSGRAPNGYTF
once,TRBJ1-2,TRBV9,-,TGTGCCAGCAGCGTTGGTGGGGGCGCCTATGGCTACACCTTC,CASSVGGGAYGYTF
-,TRBJ2-7,TRBV29-1,TRBD1,TGCAGCGTCGTTGGACAGGATCATTCGGGTCCGCAGTACTTC,CSVVGQDHSGPQYF
-,TRBJ2-1,TRBV23-1,-,TGCGCCAGCAGTCGCGGTTCCTACAATGAGCAGTTCTTC,CASSRGSYNEQFF
-,TRBJ2-6,TRBV13,-,TGTGCCAGCAGCTTACCGGGACTGAAGGCCAACGTCCTGACTTTC,CASSLPGLKANVLTF
-,TRBJ1-2,TRBV29-1,-,TGCAGCGTTGGAACAGGGTTTCGTGGCTACACCTTC,CSVGTGFRGYTF
-,TRBJ1-1,TRBV30,-,TGTGCCTGGAGTGGAAGTTCGGGGATAATGAACACTGAAGCTTTCTTT,CAWSGSSGIMNTEAFF
-,TRBJ2-1,TRBV6-6,TRBD2,TGTGCCAGCAGTCTCCAGCGGGGGGGCCGGTATGAGCAGTTCTTC,CASSLQRGGRYEQFF
-,TRBJ1-2,TRBV29-1,-,TGCAGCGCTCAAACACGGTTCTATGGCTACACCTTC,CSAQTRFYGYTF
-,TRBJ2-3,TRBV9,TRBD2,TGTGCCAGCAGCGTAGCGGCTAGCGGGGGGGCCCGGGATACGCAGTATTTT,CASSVAASGGARDTQYF
few,TRBJ1-3,TRBV14,-,TGTGCCAGCAGCCAAGATAGTGGTTATCGCTCTGGAAACACCATATATTTT,CASSQDSGYRSGNTIYF
few,TRBJ2-6,TRBV4-3,-,TGCGCCAGCAGCCAGGAATCTGGGGCCAACGTCCTGACTTTC,CASSQESGANVLTF
-,TRBJ2-1,TRBV6-4,-,TGTGCCAGCAGGCCCTCCACTACACACAATGAGCAGTTCTTC,CASRPSTTHNEQFF
few,TRBJ2-7,TRBV15,-,TGTGCCACCAGCCCCCGGGCCGGGAGCTCCTACGAGCAGTACTTC,CATSPRAGSSYEQYF
-,TRBJ1-4,TRBV7-8,TRBD1,TGTGCCAGCAGCTCCTTTAGGGACAGGTCAACTGAAAAACTGTTTTTT,CASSSFRDRSTEKLFF
-,TRBJ1-5,TRBV13,-,TGTGCCAGCAGCTTATCAGGGAATCAGCCCCAGCATTTT,CASSLSGNQPQHF
-,TRBJ2-3,TRBV6-5,-,TGTGCCAGCAGCCGCGACAGAAGGCAGTATTTT,CASSRDRRQYF
-,TRBJ2-7,TRBV9,-,TGTGCCAGCAGCGAGGGCCGGGGGTCCTACGAGCAGTACTTC,CASSEGRGSYEQYF